This entry lists 23 T cell receptor beta chains sequenced from one sample in a study of blood T cell repertoires in COVID-19. Using immunoSEQ multiplex PCR, the repertoire was profiled, and TCRdb retains in-frame clones only, with some absent. In the table there are about 120,000 clones, 65% to 90% of which are singletons. Sequences were obtained from peripheral blood. Receptors originate from a woman older than 75 with acute or convalescent COVID-19.

V gene TRBV5-4 combines with J gene TRBJ1-2; a weak D match, TRBD1 (6 bases). The V end was cut by 8 bases, the J end by 7 bases, with 21 bases between. CDR3 length: 14 residues. Germline loops: CDR1 SGHNT, CDR2 YYREEE (reference sequence). The CDR3 reads CASWGLSGLGGYTF. The CDR3 nucleotides read TGTGCCAGTTGGGGGCTTTCCGGATTGGGTGGCTACACCTTC.

The gene calls are TRBV4-3 and TRBJ2-7; tentative D call: TRBD2 (5 bases). V dropped 1 base and J dropped 0 bases, with 13 bases sitting between them. Germline V gives CDR1 LGHNA, CDR2 YSLEER. The length of the CDR3 is 16 residues. The CDR3 DNA follows: TGCGCCAGCAGCCAAGCGGCCCGGACTGACTCCTACGAGCAGTACTTC. Amino acids: CASSQAARTDSYEQYF.

In this sample, this clone turned up once. This sequence joins TRBV18 and TRBJ1-1; 7 bases fit TRBD1. V gave up 0 bases and J gave up 11 bases; unmatched junction bases: 9. The CDR3 covers 14 residues. The germline V gene encodes CDR1 KGHSH and CDR2 LQKENI. As DNA, the CDR3 is TGTGCCAGCTCACCACCGCAAAGACAGGGTCCGGCTTTCTTT. Its translation: CASSPPQRQGPAFF. The full variable domain, completed using reference TRBV18 and TRBJ1-1, is NAGVMQNPRHLVRRRGQEARLRCSPMKGHSHVYWYRQLPEEGLKFMVYLQKENIIDESGMPKERFSAEFPKEGPSILRIQQVVRGDSAAYFCASSPPQRQGPAFFGQGTRLTVV.

The V and J genes are TRBV11-2 and TRBJ1-1, with D tentatively TRBD1 (5 bases). CDR3 length equals 15 residues. The ends were cut back, 5 bases at V and 5 bases at J, with 18 bases in the middle. Germline CDR1 reads SGHAT; CDR2 reads FQNNGV. This chain's CDR3 is CASSPRDGRVTEAFF. DNA of the CDR3: TGTGCCAGCAGCCCGCGGGACGGAAGAGTAACTGAAGCTTTCTTT.

This clone appeared a single time. The chain couples TRBV7-9 to TRBJ2-5, with TRBD2 matching 9 bases. The ends lost 5 bases at V and 7 bases at J; junction bases unmatched: 14. Germline assignment: CDR1 SEHNR and CDR2 FQNEAQ (reference sequence). This CDR3 region has 16 residues. CDR3 amino acids: CASSPRGGGASPTQYF. DNA of the CDR3: TGTGCCAGCAGCCCGAGGGGCGGGGGGGCGTCCCCGACCCAGTACTTC. Combining the CDR3 with reference TRBV7-9 and TRBJ2-5 gives the whole variable domain DTGVSQNPRHKITKRGQNVTFRCDPISEHNRLYWYRQTLGQGPEFLTYFQNEAQLEKSRLLSDRFSAERPKGSFSTLEIQRTEQGDSAMYLCASSPRGGGASPTQYFGPGTRLLVL.

This sequence joins TRBV7-8 and TRBJ2-5; D remains ambiguous. V was shortened by 5 bases and J by 4 bases, with 14 bases between the two germline ends. The CDR3 loop spans 14 amino acids. CDR1 and CDR2 (germline): SGHVS, FQNEAQ. The DNA of the CDR3 is TGTGCCAGCAGCGTATCTCCCTCGGGAGAGACCCAGTACTTC. Translation: CASSVSPSGETQYF.

The chain uses TRBV27 and TRBJ2-2; no definite D call. From germline, CDR1 is MNHEY and CDR2 SMNVEV (reference sequence). Trimming left V 7 bases short and J 1 base short, with 10 bases between. The CDR3 is 14 residues long. Written as DNA, the CDR3 is TGTGCCAGCAAAGTCAAGCGGAACACCGGGGAGCTGTTTTTT. It codes for CASKVKRNTGELFF.

This clone was observed many times. This sequence joins TRBV4-3 and TRBJ1-6; TRBD1 agrees at 7 bases. The germline gives CDR1 LGHNA, CDR2 YSLEER. The CDR3 contains 15 residues. With 6 bases clipped from V and 9 bases from J, the junction kept 11 bases outside the gene matches. Written as DNA, the CDR3 is TGCGCCAGCAGGCTAGACAGGGCCTGGCCTTCACCCCTCCACTTT. Its translation is CASRLDRAWPSPLHF.

The CDR3 here is CASSQGQPGLAGGRQETQYF. CDR3 nucleotide sequence: TGCGCCAGCAGCCAAGGGCAACCGGGACTAGCGGGGGGTCGGCAAGAGACCCAGTACTTC. This chain links TRBV4-1 with TRBJ2-5; 15 bases align to TRBD2. Germline CDR1 is MGHRA and CDR2 is YSYEKL. The CDR3 is made up of 20 amino acids. The trim removed 1 base at V and 2 bases at J, leaving 11 bases unmatched.

V and J are TRBV3-1 (or the pseudogene TRBV3-2) and TRBJ1-6; a weak D match, TRBD1 (5 bases). CDR3 length: 14 amino acids. V lost 4 bases and J lost 6, with 10 bases in between. CDR1 and CDR2 (germline): LGHDT, YNNKEL (reference sequence). CDR3 nucleotide sequence: TGTGCCAGCAGCCGGAGGGACCCTAATTCACCCCTCCACTTT. This translates into CASSRRDPNSPLHF.

This clone was detected once. This sequence joins TRBV2 and TRBJ1-5; D gene uncertain. Germline V gives CDR1 SNHLY, CDR2 FYNNEI. The CDR3 has 12 amino acids. Trimming left V 7 bases short and J 4 bases short, with 8 bases between. The CDR3 bases are TGTGCCAGCACTATGAGTAATCAGCCCCAGCATTTT. Translation: CASTMSNQPQHF.

The chain has TRBV5-5 and TRBJ2-1; TRBD1 agrees at 9 bases. The CDR3 spans 16 residues. In germline, CDR1 is SGHKS, CDR2 YYEKEE (reference sequence). V gave up 5 bases and J gave up 6 bases; unmatched junction bases: 12. As DNA, the CDR3 is TGTGCCAGCAGTCAATTACCGGGACAGGGCGGCAATGAGCAGTTCTTC. Translating gives CASSQLPGQGGNEQFF.

CDR3 DNA sequence: TGTGCCAGCAGCACATCAGAGGGCAGAGGTGAAAAACTGTTTTTT. This codes for CASSTSEGRGEKLFF. The chain has TRBV2 and TRBJ1-4; D is unresolved. The germline gives CDR1 SNHLY, CDR2 FYNNEI. The CDR3 runs to 15 residues. V gave up 6 bases and J gave up 7 bases, with 18 bases separating them.

The J gene is TRBJ1-1, the V gene TRBV9, with 8 positions matching TRBD1. After removal of 4 bases from V and 4 bases from J, the junction contained 3 bases not matched to a gene. The length of the CDR3 is 13 residues. Germline CDR1 SGDLS, CDR2 YYNGEE. As DNA, the CDR3 is TGTGCCAGCAGCACAGGGGGGAGCACTGAAGCTTTCTTT. Residues: CASSTGGSTEAFF. The complete variable domain, with remaining parts taken from reference TRBV9 and TRBJ1-1, reads DSGVTQTPKHLITATGQRVTLRCSPRSGDLSVYWYQQSLDQGLQFLIQYYNGEERAKGNILERFSAQQFPDLHSELNLSSLELGDSALYFCASSTGGSTEAFFGQGTRLTVV.

The chain is built from TRBV6-6 and TRBJ1-6, with 8 bases matching TRBD1. This CDR3 is built from 16 residues. After removal of 2 bases from V and 7 bases from J, the junction contained 7 bases not matched to a gene. The V gene's germline CDR1 is MNHNY and CDR2 SVGAGI (reference sequence). This chain's CDR3 is CASSYAGQGPNSPLHF. The CDR3 DNA reads as TGTGCCAGCAGTTACGCCGGACAGGGCCCGAATTCACCCCTCCACTTT.

The chain carries TRBV29-1 and TRBJ2-2, with D possibly being TRBD1 (6 bases). The CDR3 is 14 amino acids. Germline assignment: CDR1 SQVTM and CDR2 ANQGSEA. V shed 7 bases and J shed 1 base, with 13 bases lying between them. The CDR3 here is CSATTDRNTGELFF. CDR3 sequence (DNA): TGCAGCGCAACAACGGACAGGAACACCGGGGAGCTGTTTTTT.

This sequence joins TRBV4-2 and TRBJ1-6, with TRBD1 identical over 7 bases. CDR3 size: 17 residues. With 4 bases clipped from V and 1 base from J, the junction kept 7 bases outside the gene matches. CDR1 LGHNA and CDR2 YNFKEQ come from the germline V gene. The CDR3 DNA follows: TGTGCCAGCAGCCCCCGACAGGGCTTGTCCTATAATTCACCCCTCCACTTT. Its translation is CASSPRQGLSYNSPLHF.

CDR3 sequence: CASSFISTGELFF. The CDR3 DNA sequence: TGTGCCAGCAGCTTTATATCGACCGGGGAGCTGTTTTTT. The chain recombines TRBV7-2 with TRBJ2-2; D gene unclear. The CDR3 extends over 13 amino acids. The V and J ends lost 3 bases and 5 bases respectively, with 7 bases between them. Germline V lookup: CDR1 SGHTA, CDR2 FQGNSA. The full variable domain, completed using reference TRBV7-2 and TRBJ2-2, is GAGVSQSPSNKVTEKGKDVELRCDPISGHTALYWYRQSLGQGLEFLIYFQGNSAPDKSGLPSDRFSAERTGGSVSTLTIQRTQQEDSAVYLCASSFISTGELFFGEGSRLTVL.

The chain uses TRBV4-2 and TRBJ2-1; 12 bases are a match to TRBD1. CDR1 LGHNA and CDR2 YNFKEQ come from the germline V gene. V was pared by 0 bases and J by 4 bases, with 19 bases of the junction left unmatched. The CDR3 spans 22 residues. This CDR3 is CASSQEDPGTGGNSPLYNEQFF. The CDR3 DNA reads TGTGCCAGCAGCCAAGAGGACCCCGGGACAGGGGGCAATTCGCCCTTATACAATGAGCAGTTCTTC.

The V call is TRBV28, the J call TRBJ2-2; 12 bases match TRBD2. Germline CDR1 reads MDHEN; CDR2 reads SYDVKM. V lost 6 bases to trimming and J lost 7 bases; unmatched junction nucleotides: 6. The CDR3 runs to 15 residues. The CDR3 here is CASRSSGGAVGELFF. Here the CDR3 DNA reads TGTGCCAGCAGGTCTAGCGGGGGGGCCGTCGGGGAGCTGTTTTTT.

The gene calls are TRBV15 and TRBJ1-2; TRBD1 agrees at 12 bases. Losses at the gene ends were 8 bases for V and 0 bases for J; bases not matched to a gene: 4. CDR1 is LNHNV and CDR2 is YYDKDF in the germline V gene (reference sequence). The CDR3 spans 15 residues. This chain's CDR3 is CATRDRGLTNYGYTF. CDR3 sequence (DNA): TGTGCCACCCGGGACAGGGGGCTAACTAACTATGGCTACACCTTC.

This clone was seen only a few times. Here the CDR3 reads CSASPWQNYGYTF. For the CDR3, the DNA is TGCAGTGCCAGTCCCTGGCAGAACTATGGCTACACCTTC. The chain has TRBV20-1 and TRBJ1-2; D gene uncertain. V gave up 6 bases and J gave up 2 bases, with 13 bases separating them. Germline V gene data show CDR1 as DFQATT and CDR2 as SNEGSKA (reference sequence). This CDR3 has 13 amino acids.

J is TRBJ2-5 and V is TRBV7-2; D may be TRBD1 (6 bases). V lost 1 base to trimming and J lost 5 bases, with 17 bases between them. The CDR3 contains 16 residues. Germline loops: CDR1 SGHTA, CDR2 FQGNSA. In nucleotides, the CDR3 is TGTGCCAGCAGCTTAGGGTTGGGGGCGCGATGGGAGACCCAGTACTTC. This gives the protein CASSLGLGARWETQYF.